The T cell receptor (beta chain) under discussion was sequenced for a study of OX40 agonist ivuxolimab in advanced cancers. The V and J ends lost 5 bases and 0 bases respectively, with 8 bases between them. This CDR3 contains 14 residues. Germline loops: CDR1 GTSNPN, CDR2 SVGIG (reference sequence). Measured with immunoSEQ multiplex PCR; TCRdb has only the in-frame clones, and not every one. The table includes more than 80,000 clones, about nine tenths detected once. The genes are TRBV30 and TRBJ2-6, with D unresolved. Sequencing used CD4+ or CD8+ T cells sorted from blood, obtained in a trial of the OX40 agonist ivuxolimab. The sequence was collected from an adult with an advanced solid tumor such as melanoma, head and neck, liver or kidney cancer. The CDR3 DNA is TGTGCCTGGGAAGGGCTCTCTGGGGCCAACGTCCTGACTTTC. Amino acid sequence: CAWEGLSGANVLTF.